This TCR beta chain was sequenced during a study of blood T cells in healthy people across ages. Study findings and constraints: It was not possible, with unsorted PBMCs, to conclusively compare naive and antigen-experienced cells.

Then a second PCR, running roughly 7 to 11 cycles, was carried out with a sample-barcoded 5' primer and a J-beta primer mix. Each cDNA molecule was tagged by a template-switch adaptor that had 12 random nucleotides. TCRdb analysed the 5' RACE reads with MiXCR anew, one entry per CDR3 protein. The table has 750,000 to 950,000 distinct CDR3 sequences, roughly 25% seen once. This clonotype has only a few counts. What it recognizes is unknown. Every participating donor contributed roughly 10 milliliters of peripheral blood through a draw. Another study also made use of these data, one on T cells of mothers and their children. From that report: A slight, non-significant increase in overlap was found for related mother-child pairs relative to unrelated pairs.

The sequenced sample consisted of blood. This clonotype originated in a boy aged 5-17 years in good health.

For the CDR3, the DNA is TGTGCCAGCTTATCCGGGACAGGCTCCTACGAGCAGTACTTC. Its protein product is CASLSGTGSYEQYF. This rearrangement joins TRBV28 to TRBJ2-5; 8 bases fit TRBD1. The DNA end lines up better with TRBJ2-7; the J call may be wrong. The CDR3 totals 14 residues. Per the germline V gene, CDR1 is MDHEN and CDR2 is SYDVKM.